This T cell receptor (beta chain) is from a study of long-term antiretroviral therapy in people with HIV (dated by TCRdb to 2022 to 2024). Looking at the study overall: The earliest samples were collected approximately a decade before the 2015 WHO recommendation for immediate ART, a period when ART was typically delayed until CD4 counts fell. Test extractions of a monoclonal T-cell line alongside 30 or so polyclonal samples showed no cross-contamination during QIAcube processing. Whether ART initiation and durable HIV suppression were associated with changes in peripheral blood TRB repertoire composition and diversity was tested in a retrospective serial study. About 35% of the 30 participants with HIV were female. A total of some 210 cryopreserved PBMC samples were contributed to the cohort by 30 adults with confirmed HIV infection, with samples collected serially over a mean of approximately six years (range 1-12). What the authors observed across the whole study: Limited PBMC availability meant only the TCR beta chain was sequenced, without alpha chain pairing. The samples span the years 2004 to 2017, and the ART regimens used at that time may not be as effective as current regimens. Starting ART was linked to a significant rise in TRB diversity, yet even with long-term ART the diversity remained significantly lower than in transplant donor controls. Because cell numbers in pre-ART samples were limited, unsorted PBMC were profiled instead of sorted CD4+ and CD8+ T cells. The repertoire was dominated across all time points by expanded TRB clones identified before ART initiation, although this dominance was seen to fluctuate and to decrease in many PLHIV after ART. No data were available on ART adherence, viral resistance or therapy changes, limiting inferences about post-ART repertoire changes. Narrower CDR3 length ranges were observed in HIV repertoires than in controls, and an antigen-experienced repertoire with only a slight naive shift after ART was suggested by the network structure.

Comment on this clone: Its binding antigen is unknown. Base qualities are not provided; no much larger clone lies one nucleotide away.

Sequencing of the TRB variable region was done with the immunoSEQ hsTCRB v3.0 assay at survey level resolution. The targeted TRB sequencing depth was 40,000-50,000 T-cell genomes per sample. An Illumina MiSeq with a v3 150-cycle kit was used to sequence the pooled TRB libraries. From the authors' description of their analysis: Analysis of repertoires was carried out in R inside a reproducible Nextflow workflow spanning QC, data transformation and analysis. LymphoSeq2, an R package for AIRR-Seq data exploration, was used to implement custom analyses. A few samples yielding fewer than 5000 total TRB sequences were excluded, leaving 150 to 200 analyzed HIV repertoires. Among the approximately 190 retained HIV repertoires, 55 to 60 were collected before ART initiation and 120 to 140 after ART initiation. Repertoires were downsampled to 5000 TRB nucleotide sequences, and summary statistics were averaged over 100 downsampling iterations. Only TRB sequences with CDR3 regions of at least seven amino acids were retained for analysis. Two measures captured diversity: a Shannon entropy-derived clonality score and the Gini coefficient. In the repertoire networks, any two of the top 5000 CDR3 amino acid sequences were linked whenever the two sequences differed by an edit distance of one. GLIPH2 predicted antigen specificity groups and MHC restriction for TRB CDR3 amino acid sequences. CDR3 amino acid sequences were matched against VDJdb and McPAS-TCR to flag known CMV, EBV, HIV or tissue antigen associations. Pre-ART, post-ART and control groups were compared with Wilcoxon signed-rank tests and Holm-Bonferroni correction. TCRdb took this table from immuneACCESS and kept in-frame rearrangements with V and J called. Such tables lack part of the clones; where checked against another copy, unresolved V genes explain under half of the gap, and the rest is unexplained. V, J and clone size reflect that table, while D and trimming were determined from the DNA. The sample profile shows approximately 23,000 clones; 84% of them were found once. About 4.4% of the sample rests with the top ten.

Inclusion was restricted to participants for whom at least one PBMC sample before ART initiation and at least two post-ART samples were available. All participants with HIV were treated in the United States of America. Before DNA extraction, cryopreserved samples of about 0.9-11 million PBMC were thawed and then washed. At the time of the earliest PBMC sample, participants with HIV were aged between about 20 and 60 years. PBMC samples from each participant spanned 1-4 timepoints before ART initiation and 2-8 timepoints after ART initiation, with a median of 7 samples. For every participant, serial HIV viral load, CD4+ T-cell count, ART history and demographic data were obtained. Genomic DNA was extracted from unsorted PBMC with a Qiagen kit on a QIAcube, with processing performed in batches of 12 samples. Per the germline V gene, SGHTA is the CDR1 and FQGNSA is the CDR2. The germline ends are 7 bases apart after V is trimmed by 1 base and J by 1 base. Measured from the cysteine to the phenylalanine, the CDR3 is 14 residues long. Only the CDR3 DNA stays, 42 bases, in frame from base 1.

This sequence originates from a man aged 25-40 years with HIV. The chain is made from TRBV7-2 and TRBJ1-1; TRBD1 could be the D gene, as 6 bases match. Sample: unsorted PBMCs, taken less than 6 years after starting antiretroviral therapy. The CDR3 has the sequence CASSLDRANTEAFF. Read as DNA, the sequence is TGTGCCAGCAGCTTAGACAGGGCGAACACTGAAGCTTTCTTT.